The 2 T cell receptor beta chains given below trace back to one sample, sequenced in a study of Graves' ophthalmopathy and Graves' hyperthyroidism. Researchers took RNA transcripts and amplified TCR beta CDR3 regions from them. The library came from an HTBI-primed first-round RT-PCR and a second-round multiplex PCR. In TCRdb, the multiplex PCR reads were re-called with MiXCR into one record per CDR3 protein. Among some 350,000 distinct CDR3 sequences, about 15% were seen once, and the ten largest hold 2% to 2.5%. Sequenced sample: peripheral blood. These receptors all come from an adult woman with stable Graves' hyperthyroidism.

This clonotype was seen at least ten times. The rearrangement joins TRBV28 to TRBJ2-7; 7 bases are shared with TRBD1. J was trimmed by 5 bases and V by 7 bases; bases with no gene match: 8. Per the germline V gene, CDR1 is MDHEN and CDR2 is SYDVKM. CDR3 size: 13 residues. The CDR3 coding sequence is TGTGCCAGCACCGACAGGGTCGGCCACGAGCAGTACTTC. Protein sequence: CASTDRVGHEQYF.

This chain uses TRBV5-1 with TRBJ2-2; D unresolved. The germline V and J ends were trimmed by 0 bases and 1 base, with 7 bases remaining between them. The germline gives CDR1 SGHRS, CDR2 YFSETQ. The CDR3 is made up of 15 amino acids. The CDR3 DNA reads TGCGCCAGCAGCTTGGCGCGACAGAACACCGGGGAGCTGTTTTTT. Protein product: CASSLARQNTGELFF.